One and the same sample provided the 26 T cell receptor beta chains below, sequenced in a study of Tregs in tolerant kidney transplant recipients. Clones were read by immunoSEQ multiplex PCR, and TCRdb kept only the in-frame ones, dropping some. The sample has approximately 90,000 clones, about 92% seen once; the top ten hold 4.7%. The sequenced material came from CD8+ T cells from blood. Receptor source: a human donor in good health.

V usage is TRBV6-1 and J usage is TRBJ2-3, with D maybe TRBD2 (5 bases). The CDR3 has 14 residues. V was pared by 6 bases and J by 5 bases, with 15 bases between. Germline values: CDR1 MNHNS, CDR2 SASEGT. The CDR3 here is CASSPGARGDTQYF. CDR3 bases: TGTGCCAGCAGCCCGGGCGCCCGGGGAGATACGCAGTATTTT.

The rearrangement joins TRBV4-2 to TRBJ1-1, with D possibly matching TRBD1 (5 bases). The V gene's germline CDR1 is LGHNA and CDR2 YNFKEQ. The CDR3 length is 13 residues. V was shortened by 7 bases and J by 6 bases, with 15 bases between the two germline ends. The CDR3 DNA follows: TGTGCCAGCATAAAACTACCGGGGGCTGAAGCTTTCTTT. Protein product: CASIKLPGAEAFF.

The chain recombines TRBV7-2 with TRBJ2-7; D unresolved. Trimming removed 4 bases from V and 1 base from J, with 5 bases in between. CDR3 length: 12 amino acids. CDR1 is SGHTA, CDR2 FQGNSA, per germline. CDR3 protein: CASSYYSYEQYF. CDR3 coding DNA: TGTGCCAGCAGCTATTATTCCTACGAGCAGTACTTC.

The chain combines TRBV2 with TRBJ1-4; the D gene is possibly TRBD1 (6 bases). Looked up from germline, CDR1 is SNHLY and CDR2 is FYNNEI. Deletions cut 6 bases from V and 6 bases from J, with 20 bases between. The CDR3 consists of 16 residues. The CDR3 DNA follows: TGTGCCAGCAGCCGTATCCGGGACATTCGGGATGAAAAACTGTTTTTT. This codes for CASSRIRDIRDEKLFF.

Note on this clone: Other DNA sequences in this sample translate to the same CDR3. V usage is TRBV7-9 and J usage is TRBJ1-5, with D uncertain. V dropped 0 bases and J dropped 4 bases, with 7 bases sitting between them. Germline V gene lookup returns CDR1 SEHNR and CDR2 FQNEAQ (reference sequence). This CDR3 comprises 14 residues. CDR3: CASSLAGRNQPQHF. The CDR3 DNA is TGTGCCAGCAGCTTAGCAGGCAGAAATCAGCCCCAGCATTTT.

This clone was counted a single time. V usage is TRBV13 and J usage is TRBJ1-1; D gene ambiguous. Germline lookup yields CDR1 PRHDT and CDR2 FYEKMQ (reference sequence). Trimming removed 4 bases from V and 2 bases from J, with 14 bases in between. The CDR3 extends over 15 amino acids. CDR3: CASSYSGRINTEAFF. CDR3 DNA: TGTGCCAGCAGCTATTCCGGACGGATCAACACTGAAGCTTTCTTT.

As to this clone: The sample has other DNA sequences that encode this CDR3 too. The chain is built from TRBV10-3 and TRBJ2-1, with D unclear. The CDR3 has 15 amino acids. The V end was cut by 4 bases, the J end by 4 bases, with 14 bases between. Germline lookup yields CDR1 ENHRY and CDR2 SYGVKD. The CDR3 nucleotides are TGTGCCATCAGTGGTGGGGAAAGGCCTTACAATGAGCAGTTCTTC. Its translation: CAISGGERPYNEQFF.

The CDR3 reads CASSPPTHGRTSSAYEQYF. CDR3 DNA: TGTGCCAGCAGCCCACCGACCCACGGCCGAACTAGCAGTGCCTACGAGCAGTACTTC. The V call is TRBV7-9, the J call TRBJ2-7; maybe TRBD2 (6 bases). This CDR3 is 19 amino acids long. V lost 5 bases and J 2 bases, leaving 28 bases between the germline ends. The germline CDR1 and CDR2 sequences are SEHNR and FQNEAQ (reference sequence).

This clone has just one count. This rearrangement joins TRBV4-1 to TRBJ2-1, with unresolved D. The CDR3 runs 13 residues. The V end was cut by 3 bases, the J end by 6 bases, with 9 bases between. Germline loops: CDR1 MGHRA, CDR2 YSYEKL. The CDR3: CASSHRAINEQFF. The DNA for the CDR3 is TGCGCCAGCAGCCACCGCGCGATCAATGAGCAGTTCTTC.

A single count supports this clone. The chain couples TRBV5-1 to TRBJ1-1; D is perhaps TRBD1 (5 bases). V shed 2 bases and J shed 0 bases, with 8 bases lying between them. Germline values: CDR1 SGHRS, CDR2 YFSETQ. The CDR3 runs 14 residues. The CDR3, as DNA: TGCGCCAGCAGCTTAAGGACACTGAACACTGAAGCTTTCTTT. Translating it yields CASSLRTLNTEAFF.

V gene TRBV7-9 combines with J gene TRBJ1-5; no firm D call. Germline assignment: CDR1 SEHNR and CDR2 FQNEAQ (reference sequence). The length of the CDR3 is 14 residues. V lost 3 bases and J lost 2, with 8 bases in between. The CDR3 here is CASSLSGGNQPQHF. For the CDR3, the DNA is TGTGCCAGCAGCTTGTCCGGGGGCAATCAGCCCCAGCATTTT.

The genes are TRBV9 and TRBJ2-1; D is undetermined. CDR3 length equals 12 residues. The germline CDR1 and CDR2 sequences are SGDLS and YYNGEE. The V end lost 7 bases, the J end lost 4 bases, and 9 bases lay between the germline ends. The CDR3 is CASRNLYNEQFF. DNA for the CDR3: TGTGCCAGCCGGAATTTGTACAATGAGCAGTTCTTC.

DNA of the CDR3: TGTGCCAGCTCACCAACGGGAGCGGTCTACGAGCAGTACTTC. Residues: CASSPTGAVYEQYF. The rearrangement links TRBV18 to TRBJ2-7; D might be TRBD2 (6 bases). Germline V lookup: CDR1 KGHSH, CDR2 LQKENI. The CDR3 runs 14 residues. The V and J ends lost 2 bases and 3 bases respectively, with 11 bases between them.

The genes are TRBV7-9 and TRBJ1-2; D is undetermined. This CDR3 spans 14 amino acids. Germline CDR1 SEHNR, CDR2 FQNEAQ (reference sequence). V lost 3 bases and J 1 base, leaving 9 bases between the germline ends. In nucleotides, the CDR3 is TGTGCCAGCAGCTTGACCTCAATTAACTATGGCTACACCTTC. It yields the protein CASSLTSINYGYTF. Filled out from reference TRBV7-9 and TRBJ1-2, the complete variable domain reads DTGVSQNPRHKITKRGQNVTFRCDPISEHNRLYWYRQTLGQGPEFLTYFQNEAQLEKSRLLSDRFSAERPKGSFSTLEIQRTEQGDSAMYLCASSLTSINYGYTFGSGTRLTVV.

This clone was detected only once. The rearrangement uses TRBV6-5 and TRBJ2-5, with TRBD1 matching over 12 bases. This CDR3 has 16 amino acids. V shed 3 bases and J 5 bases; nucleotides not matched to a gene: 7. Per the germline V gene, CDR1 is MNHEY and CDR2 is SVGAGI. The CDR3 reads CASSYGGTGGRETQYF. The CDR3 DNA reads TGTGCCAGCAGTTATGGAGGGACAGGGGGCAGGGAGACCCAGTACTTC.

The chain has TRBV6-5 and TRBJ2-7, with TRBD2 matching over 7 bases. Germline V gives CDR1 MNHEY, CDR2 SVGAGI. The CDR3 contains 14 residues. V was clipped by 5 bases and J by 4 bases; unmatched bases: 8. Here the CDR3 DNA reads TGTGCCAGCAGTCCGACTAGCCGTGGGTACGAGCAGTACTTC. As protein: CASSPTSRGYEQYF.

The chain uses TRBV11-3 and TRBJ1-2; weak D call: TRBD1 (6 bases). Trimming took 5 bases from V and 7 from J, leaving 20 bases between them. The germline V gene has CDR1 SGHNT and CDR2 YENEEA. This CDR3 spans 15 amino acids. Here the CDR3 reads CASSPEGKGETGYTF. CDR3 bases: TGTGCCAGCAGCCCCGAAGGTAAGGGGGAGACTGGCTACACCTTC. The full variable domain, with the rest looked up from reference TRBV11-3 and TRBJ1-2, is EAGVVQSPRYKIIEKKQPVAFWCNPISGHNTLYWYLQNLGQGPELLIRYENEEAVDDSQLPKDRFSAERLKGVDSTLKIQPAELGDSAVYLCASSPEGKGETGYTFGSGTRLTVV.

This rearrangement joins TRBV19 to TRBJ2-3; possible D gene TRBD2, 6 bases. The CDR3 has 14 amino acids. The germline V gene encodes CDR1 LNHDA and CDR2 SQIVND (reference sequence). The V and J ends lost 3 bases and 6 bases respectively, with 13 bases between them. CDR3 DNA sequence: TGTGCCAGTAGTATTGAACTAGCATCCGATACGCAGTATTTT. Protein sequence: CASSIELASDTQYF.

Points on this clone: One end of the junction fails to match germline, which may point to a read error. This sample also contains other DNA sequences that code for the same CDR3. The CDR3 coding sequence is TGTGCCAGTAGTATACCCCGACGGATAACGGACAATGAGCAATTCTTC. As protein: CASSIPRRITDNEQFF. This chain links TRBV19 with TRBJ2-1, with D perhaps TRBD1 (5 bases). Germline V CDR1 and CDR2: LNHDA, SQIVND (reference sequence). The CDR3 contains 16 residues.

CDR3 region: CASSLEVTGVYNSPLHF. CDR3 nucleotide sequence: TGTGCCAGCAGCTTGGAGGTGACAGGAGTCTATAATTCACCCCTCCACTTT. The chain recombines TRBV5-6 with TRBJ1-6, with D possibly being TRBD1 (6 bases). Germline V gives CDR1 SGHDT, CDR2 YYEEEE. This CDR3 has 17 amino acids. Trimming took off 0 bases at V and 3 bases at J, with 13 bases between the two ends. Complete variable domain (other parts from reference TRBV5-6 and TRBJ1-6): DAGVTQSPTHLIKTRGQQVTLRCSPKSGHDTVSWYQQALGQGPQFIFQYYEEEERQRGNFPDRFSGHQFPNYSSELNVNALLLGDSALYLCASSLEVTGVYNSPLHFGNGTRLTVT.

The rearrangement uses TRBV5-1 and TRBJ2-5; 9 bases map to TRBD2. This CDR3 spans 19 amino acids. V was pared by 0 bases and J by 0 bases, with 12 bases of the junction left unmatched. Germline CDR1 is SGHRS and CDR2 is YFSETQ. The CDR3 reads CASSLGSGRGGGYQETQYF. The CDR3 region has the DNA TGCGCCAGCAGCTTGGGTAGCGGGAGAGGCGGGGGGTACCAAGAGACCCAGTACTTC.

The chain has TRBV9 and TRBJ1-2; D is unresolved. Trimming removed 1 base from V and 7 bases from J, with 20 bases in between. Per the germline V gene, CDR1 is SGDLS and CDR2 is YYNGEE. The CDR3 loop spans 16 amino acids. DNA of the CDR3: TGTGCCAGCAGCGTATACCCGATTGAGGGCTTTATTGGCTACACCTTC. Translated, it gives CASSVYPIEGFIGYTF.

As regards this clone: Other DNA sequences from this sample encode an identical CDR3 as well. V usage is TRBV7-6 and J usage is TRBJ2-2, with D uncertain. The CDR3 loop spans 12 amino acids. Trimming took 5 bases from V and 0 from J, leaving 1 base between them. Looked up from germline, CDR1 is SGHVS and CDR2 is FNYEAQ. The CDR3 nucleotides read TGTGCCAGCAGCCCGAACACCGGGGAGCTGTTTTTT. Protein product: CASSPNTGELFF.

The chain's CDR3 is CATSRDRASGTYNEQFF. The CDR3 DNA follows: TGTGCCACCAGCAGGGACAGGGCTAGCGGGACGTACAATGAGCAGTTCTTC. The chain is built from TRBV15 and TRBJ2-1; a weak D match, TRBD2 (9 bases). V lost 3 bases and J 4 bases, leaving 19 bases between the germline ends. CDR3 length: 17 amino acids. Germline loops: CDR1 LNHNV, CDR2 YYDKDF (reference sequence).

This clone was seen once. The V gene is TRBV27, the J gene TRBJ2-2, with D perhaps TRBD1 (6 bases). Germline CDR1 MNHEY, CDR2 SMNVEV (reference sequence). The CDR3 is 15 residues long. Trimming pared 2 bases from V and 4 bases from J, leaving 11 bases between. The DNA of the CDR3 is TGTGCCAGCAGTTTAGGGACAAGGACCACCGGGGAGCTGTTTTTT. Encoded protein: CASSLGTRTTGELFF.

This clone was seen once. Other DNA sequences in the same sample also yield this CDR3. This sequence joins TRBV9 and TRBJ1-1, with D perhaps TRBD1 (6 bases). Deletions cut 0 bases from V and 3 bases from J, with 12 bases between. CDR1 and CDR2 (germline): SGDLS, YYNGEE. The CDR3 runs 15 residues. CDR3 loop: CASSVGGGADTEAFF. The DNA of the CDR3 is TGTGCCAGCAGCGTAGGTGGGGGGGCGGACACTGAAGCTTTCTTT.